The rows below give T cell receptor beta chains drawn from one sample of a study of CXCR3-negative and CXCR3-positive naive CD8 T cells. TCRdb reprocessed the 5' RACE reads; each CDR3 protein has one entry and no DNA is given. Found here are 100,000 to 150,000 distinct CDR3 sequences; the top ten clones hold 0.5% to 0.7%. Material for sequencing was naive CXCR3+ CD8+ T cells from blood. These receptor sequences come from a human donor in good health. Some clones in this sample may be carry-over from other donors' samples. CDR3s include the opening cysteine and the closing phenylalanine or tryptophan.

V gene	J gene	CDR3 protein
TRBV13	TRBJ1-1	CASSYGRAVEAFF
TRBV29-1	TRBJ2-7	CSAGQGHEQYF
TRBV19	TRBJ2-7	CASMETGSYEQYF
TRBV9	TRBJ1-1	CASSPVTELNTEAFF
TRBV6-2/TRBV6-3	TRBJ2-7	CASSYSDRQDSYEQYF
TRBV27	TRBJ1-6	CASSPGTISPLHF
TRBV7-3	TRBJ1-1	CASSSNGQEAFF
TRBV7-2	TRBJ1-2	CASSFSGTGGNGYTF
TRBV27	TRBJ2-3	CASSPPTRTSSTDTQYF
TRBV20-1	TRBJ2-7	CSASSSGGDYEQYF
TRBV12-3/TRBV12-4	TRBJ1-2	CASSSLPLRGYGYTF
TRBV5-6	TRBJ1-2	CASSWPTSGGYTF
TRBV7-6	TRBJ2-7	CASSGSGTTYEQYF
TRBV6-5	TRBJ1-1	CASSYSKGGLTEAFF
TRBV7-9	TRBJ2-7	CASSALTTSYEQYF
TRBV6-5	TRBJ1-1	CASSKGPNTEAFF
TRBV10-3	TRBJ2-1	CATGDGGNEQFF
TRBV5-1	TRBJ1-5	CASSRWDRDNQPQHF
TRBV6-5	TRBJ1-1	CASSINGPTETEAFF
TRBV29-1	TRBJ2-3	CSVEGQFTDTQYF
TRBV29-1	TRBJ2-2	CSVEGGQTNTGELFF
TRBV14	TRBJ2-7	CASSPIRDADPRRGSYEQYF
TRBV20-1	TRBJ2-7	CSARDSAGTYEQYF
TRBV25-1	TRBJ1-2	CASSEANSNYGYTF
TRBV4-3	TRBJ1-1	CASSPPGAAEAFF
TRBV12-3/TRBV12-4	TRBJ1-6	CASSPGKGRLHF
TRBV11-1	TRBJ2-1	CASSLSPSGGHNEQFF
TRBV18	TRBJ2-7	CASSPNKEVYEQYF
TRBV7-9	TRBJ2-7	CASSGGQPYEQYF
TRBV7-6	TRBJ2-1	CASSFDRESNEQFF
TRBV28	TRBJ2-2	CASQERGTGFAGELFF
TRBV20-1	TRBJ2-7	CSAPWGGGAVYEQYF
TRBV12-3/TRBV12-4	TRBJ1-1	CASSSSGREAFF
TRBV28	TRBJ2-2	CASTGTLGELFF
TRBV29-1	TRBJ2-5	CSVDSGLGQETQYF
TRBV5-1	TRBJ2-7	CASSLGASQAYEQYF
TRBV7-9	TRBJ1-1	CASSPPFGRNLMNTEAFF
TRBV29-1	TRBJ1-1	CSVELWAGEAFF
TRBV4-2	TRBJ1-2	CASSPIGQGENWGYTF
TRBV7-3	TRBJ2-1	CASSQLGKSSYNEQFF
TRBV7-9	TRBJ2-7	CASRPTGVGEQYF
TRBV7-3	TRBJ2-3	CASSSEPSDTQYF
TRBV2	TRBJ2-1	CASSGTAGAYNEQFF
TRBV12-3/TRBV12-4	TRBJ1-4	CASSPRVDEKLFF
TRBV28	TRBJ1-2	CASSLTGFLGYTF
TRBV29-1	TRBJ2-1	CSFCNSVSYNEQFF
TRBV11-3	TRBJ2-5	CASKLSVLQETQYF
TRBV7-3	TRBJ2-3	CASSFRDPTDTQYF
TRBV4-3	TRBJ1-1	CASSQDPEGETAEAFF
TRBV11-3	TRBJ2-5	CASSRGAEETQYF
TRBV20-1	TRBJ2-6	CSARSGTDISGANVLTF
TRBV29-1	TRBJ2-7	CSARTGGASYEQYF
TRBV5-1	TRBJ2-2	CASSLRQGQTGELFF
TRBV9	TRBJ2-7	CASSATGTPDYEQYF